Each of the 7 T cell receptor beta chains below was sequenced from the same sample in a study of cytomegalovirus exposure and HLA in healthy donors. TCRdb's table, derived via immunoSEQ multiplex PCR, lists solely in-frame clones and lacks some. Here the sample spans 150,000 to 200,000 clones, roughly 86% being singletons. Sequenced sample: PBMCs. The receptors originated from a man aged 25-45 years in good health and CMV-seropositive.

J is TRBJ1-2 and V is TRBV5-6; D remains unclear. Germline CDR1 reads SGHDT; CDR2 reads YYEEEE. V shed 0 bases and J shed 1 base, with 10 bases lying between them. CDR3 size: 15 residues. The CDR3 protein is CASSLAARVNYGYTF. DNA of the CDR3: TGTGCCAGCAGCTTGGCCGCCCGAGTTAACTATGGCTACACCTTC.

The chain joins TRBV9 to TRBJ1-6; D unclear. Germline V gene sequence: CDR1 SGDLS, CDR2 YYNGEE. This CDR3 is built from 12 residues. The V gene lost 2 bases and the J gene lost 8 bases, with 5 bases spanning the gap. CDR3: CASSVGHSPLHF. CDR3 coding DNA: TGTGCCAGCAGCGTCGGACATTCACCCCTCCACTTT.

The V call is TRBV9, the J call TRBJ2-1; 10 bases fit TRBD2. This CDR3 comprises 15 residues. V lost 0 bases and J lost 7; bases outside the gene matches: 4. The germline V gene has CDR1 SGDLS and CDR2 YYNGEE. In DNA, the CDR3 is TGTGCCAGCAGCGTAGATAGCGGGAGGCCGAATGAGCAGTTCTTC. It encodes CASSVDSGRPNEQFF.

This chain links TRBV28 with TRBJ1-5; D perhaps matches TRBD1 (5 bases). The CDR3 loop spans 14 amino acids. Germline V gene sequence: CDR1 MDHEN, CDR2 SYDVKM. Trimming removed 7 bases at V and 0 bases at J, with 10 bases between. CDR3: CASMLRDSNQPQHF. Written as DNA, the CDR3 is TGTGCCAGCATGCTCAGGGATAGCAATCAGCCCCAGCATTTT.

The chain uses TRBV9 and TRBJ2-7; D is perhaps TRBD2 (6 bases). The germline V gene has CDR1 SGDLS and CDR2 YYNGEE. Trimming removed 3 bases from V and 3 bases from J, with 19 bases in between. This CDR3 is built from 16 residues. CDR3: CASSAGDGAAGYEQYF. The CDR3 DNA is TGTGCCAGCAGCGCGGGGGACGGGGCGGCCGGCTACGAGCAGTACTTC.

This clone has a handful of counts. V usage is TRBV4-2 and J usage is TRBJ1-1; D unclear. The CDR3 has 16 residues. CDR1 is LGHNA, CDR2 YNFKEQ, per germline. Trimming stripped 0 bases from V and 0 bases from J, with 11 bases between. The DNA for the CDR3 is TGTGCCAGCAGCCAAGATATAGGACGATTGAACACTGAAGCTTTCTTT. The encoded protein is CASSQDIGRLNTEAFF.

J is TRBJ1-6 and V is TRBV14; possible D gene TRBD1, 5 bases. CDR1 and CDR2 from the germline V gene are SGHDN and FVKESK. The CDR3 has 16 amino acids. V lost 4 bases, J lost 7 bases, and 17 bases lay in between. CDR3 protein: CASSRTDIPGNSPLHF. CDR3 nucleotides: TGTGCCAGCAGCCGAACGGACATCCCGGGCAATTCACCCCTCCACTTT. The entire variable domain, with the rest obtained from reference TRBV14 and TRBJ1-6, is as follows: EAGVTQFPSHSVIEKGQTVTLRCDPISGHDNLYWYRRVMGKEIKFLLHFVKESKQDESGMPNNRFLAERTGGTYSTLKVQPAELEDSGVYFCASSRTDIPGNSPLHFGNGTRLTVT.